This T cell receptor beta chain was captured in a study of T cell repertoires in cytomegalovirus infection. With 6 bases clipped from V and 8 bases from J, the junction kept 18 bases outside the gene matches. This CDR3 is built from 16 residues. Via MiXCR, TCRdb re-called the reads, giving one row per CDR3 protein. This sample has roughly 720,000 distinct CDR3 sequences, with 35% to 45% found just once. Material: PBMCs. The sequence came from a human donor in good health (CMV status not recorded). Some clones in this sample may be carry-over from other donors' samples. V is TRBV12-3 or TRBV12-4 and J is TRBJ1-2; TRBD1 agrees at 7 bases. In DNA, the CDR3 is TGTGCCAGCAGCTTACAGGAGAGAGTCGAACAGGGGGGCTACACCTTC. It translates to CASSLQERVEQGGYTF.